One sample yielded the 6 T cell receptor beta chains listed below, sequenced in a study of blood T cell repertoires in COVID-19. Profiling relied on immunoSEQ multiplex PCR, and the TCRdb table lists in-frame clones only, not all of them. The table records 65,000 to 75,000 clones, 87% of them present only once. Sequencing used peripheral blood. Receptors were obtained from a woman over 75 with active or convalescent COVID-19.

The rearrangement links TRBV5-1 to TRBJ2-1, with a weak D call TRBD2 (6 bases). CDR1 and CDR2 (germline): SGHRS, YFSETQ. The germline V and J ends were trimmed by 0 bases and 0 bases, with 22 bases remaining between them. This CDR3 is 20 amino acids long. The CDR3 sequence: CASSLGRGSGTPSSYNEQFF. DNA of the CDR3: TGCGCCAGCAGCTTGGGGAGAGGTAGCGGAACCCCTAGCTCCTACAATGAGCAGTTCTTC.

The chain is built from TRBV28 and TRBJ1-4; TRBD1 aligns across 7 bases. The CDR3 covers 15 residues. Trimming at V came to 6 bases and at J to 7 bases, leaving 11 bases not matched to a gene. The V gene's germline CDR1 is MDHEN and CDR2 SYDVKM. CDR3 bases: TGTGCCAGCAGGAAAGGGGGCCCAGGGGGTGAAAAACTGTTTTTT. It translates to CASRKGGPGGEKLFF.

The CDR3, as DNA: TGTGCCAGCTCATACAGGGCCGACACTGAAGCTTTCTTT. Protein sequence: CASSYRADTEAFF. This rearrangement joins TRBV18 to TRBJ1-1, with D possibly matching TRBD1 (6 bases). The CDR3 is 13 residues long. V lost 5 bases and J 3 bases, leaving 10 bases between the germline ends. The V gene's germline CDR1 is KGHSH and CDR2 LQKENI.

This chain joins TRBV5-1 and TRBJ2-3; 7 bases are a match to TRBD1. Germline V gene lookup returns CDR1 SGHRS and CDR2 YFSETQ. CDR3 length: 15 residues. The trim removed 3 bases at V and 2 bases at J, leaving 6 bases unmatched. CDR3 nucleotide sequence: TGCGCCAGCAGCTACCGGGACAGAGACACAGATACGCAGTATTTT. It translates to CASSYRDRDTDTQYF.

The rearrangement joins TRBV5-5 to TRBJ2-2; TRBD1 matches 7 bases. The CDR3 runs to 16 residues. The J segment lost 1 base and the V segment lost 0 bases, leaving 3 bases of the junction unmatched. Germline loops: CDR1 SGHKS, CDR2 YYEKEE (reference sequence). In nucleotides, the CDR3 is TGTGCCAGCAGCTTGGGACAGGGACAGAACACCGGGGAGCTGTTTTTT. Protein: CASSLGQGQNTGELFF.

The chain carries TRBV6-5 and TRBJ1-1; D remains ambiguous. Per the germline V gene, CDR1 is MNHEY and CDR2 is SVGAGI. CDR3 length: 15 amino acids. V lost 2 bases to trimming and J lost 0 bases, with 10 bases between them. CDR3 amino acids: CASSYAPTVNTEAFF. In DNA, the CDR3 is TGTGCCAGCAGTTACGCACCGACTGTGAACACTGAAGCTTTCTTT.